The next 29 T cell receptor beta chains were all read from a single sample in a study of spatial heterogeneity in lung cancer. Regarding time point: blood at routine non-recurrence follow-up after resection. TCRdb recomputed calls from the 5' RACE reads with MiXCR, one row per CDR3 protein. The sample lists around 45,000 distinct CDR3 sequences, 22% occurring once. Sequenced material: PBMCs, taken at follow-up. These receptors all stem from a female donor with early-stage non-small cell lung cancer.

This clonotype was observed a few times. The chain is built from TRBV5-1 and TRBJ2-7, with D perhaps matching TRBD1 or TRBD2 (6 bases each). This CDR3 has 16 residues. Trimming took 0 bases from V and 6 from J, leaving 19 bases between them. Germline V gene data show CDR1 as SGHRS and CDR2 as YFSETQ. CDR3 residues: CASSLVGGQAPSEQYV. The CDR3 DNA reads as TGCGCCAGCAGCTTGGTCGGGGGCCAAGCACCGTCCGAGCAGTACGTC.

This clonotype was found a few times. This sequence joins TRBV5-4 and TRBJ1-1; 9 bases match TRBD1. The CDR3 is 14 residues long. In germline, CDR1 is SGHNT, CDR2 YYREEE (reference sequence). V dropped 3 bases and J dropped 7; count of bases not matched to a gene: 7. CDR3 nucleotide sequence: TGTGCCAGCAGCTCGACCACAGGGGGCGGTGAAGCTTTCTTT. Its translation is CASSSTTGGGEAFF.

In its sample, this clonotype was seen a few times. This chain joins TRBV20-1 and TRBJ1-1; D gene uncertain. V shed 5 bases and J shed 4 bases, with 20 bases lying between them. Germline V gives CDR1 DFQATT, CDR2 SNEGSKA (reference sequence). The length of the CDR3 is 15 residues. As DNA, the CDR3 is TGCAGTGCTTTAACCGGCAGCGGGCGGGGCACTGAAGCTTTCTTT. This gives the protein CSALTGSGRGTEAFF.

This clonotype was recorded a few times. The rearrangement uses TRBV2 and TRBJ2-7; D gene uncertain. CDR1 SNHLY and CDR2 FYNNEI come from the germline V gene. This CDR3 region has 11 residues. Trimming shortened V by 6 bases and J by 2 bases, and 5 bases separated the two germline ends. The CDR3 reads CASRWTYEQYF. The DNA of the CDR3 is TGTGCCAGCAGGTGGACCTACGAGCAGTACTTC.

The sample holds many counts of this clonotype. The rearrangement links TRBV29-1 to TRBJ1-5; D gene ambiguous. V lost 4 bases, J lost 0 bases, and 10 bases lay in between. This CDR3 spans 14 amino acids. Germline V gene lookup returns CDR1 SQVTM and CDR2 ANQGSEA. CDR3 nucleotide sequence: TGCAGCGTTGGCCAACAGAATAGCAATCAGCCCCAGCATTTT. It is translated as CSVGQQNSNQPQHF.

This chain links TRBV29-1 with TRBJ1-1; no firm D call. In germline, CDR1 is SQVTM, CDR2 ANQGSEA. This CDR3 comprises 14 residues. The V gene lost 1 base and the J gene lost 1 base, with 10 bases spanning the gap. DNA for the CDR3: TGCAGCGTTGAAGTAATGGGCGGGAACACTGAAGCTTTCTTT. Its protein is CSVEVMGGNTEAFF.

This clonotype showed up many times. This chain joins TRBV6-6 and TRBJ1-1, with a possible D match to TRBD1 (5 bases). CDR3 length: 13 amino acids. CDR1 and CDR2 (germline): MNHNY, SVGAGI (reference sequence). Trimming took off 0 bases at V and 13 bases at J, with 15 bases between the two ends. CDR3 region: CASSYSTRQSDFF. CDR3 in DNA: TGTGCCAGCAGTTACTCCACCAGACAGAGCGATTTCTTT.

This clonotype was observed at least ten times. The chain has TRBV29-1 and TRBJ1-5; D remains ambiguous. Per germline, CDR1 SQVTM and CDR2 ANQGSEA. The V gene lost 4 bases and the J gene lost 0 bases, with 7 bases spanning the gap. The CDR3 is made up of 13 amino acids. In DNA, the CDR3 is TGCAGCGTTGTCATCAGTAGCAATCAGCCCCAGCATTTT. This encodes CSVVISSNQPQHF. Full variable domain (outside the CDR3, taken from reference TRBV29-1 and TRBJ1-5): SAVISQKPSRDICQRGTSLTIQCQVDSQVTMMFWYRQQPGQSLTLIATANQGSEATYESGFVIDKFPISRPNLTFSTLTVSNMSPEDSSIYLCSVVISSNQPQHFGDGTRLSIL.

This sequence joins TRBV10-2 and TRBJ2-7, with 7 bases identical to TRBD1. The germline CDR1 and CDR2 sequences are WSHSY and SAAADI. The CDR3 totals 12 residues. Germline trimming cut 7 bases from V and 9 bases from J; bases unmatched to any gene: 9. The chain's CDR3 is CASTSDRFVQYV. Here the CDR3 DNA reads TGCGCCAGCACTTCGGACAGGTTTGTGCAGTACGTC.

The rearrangement joins TRBV6-1 to TRBJ2-6; no definite D call. The germline gives CDR1 MNHNS, CDR2 SASEGT. The CDR3 totals 14 residues. Trimming removed 6 bases at V and 0 bases at J, with 6 bases between. The CDR3 sequence: CASSGFSGANVLTF. The CDR3 DNA sequence: TGTGCCAGCAGCGGGTTCTCTGGGGCCAACGTCCTGACTTTC.

The chain recombines TRBV14 with TRBJ1-4, with D possibly being TRBD1 (5 bases). The CDR3 extends over 15 amino acids. V was shortened by 0 bases and J by 8 bases, with 13 bases between the two germline ends. Germline V gives CDR1 SGHDN, CDR2 FVKESK. Written as DNA, the CDR3 is TGTGCCAGCAGCCAAGAAGGAGGGGCTGTAGAAAAACTGTTTTTT. This codes for CASSQEGGAVEKLFF.

This clonotype appeared many times. The J gene is TRBJ2-7, the V gene TRBV16, with D possibly being TRBD1 (6 bases). Germline V gene data show CDR1 as KGHSY and CDR2 as FQNENV. V lost 0 bases to trimming and J lost 3 bases, with 9 bases between them. There are 14 residues in the CDR3. The CDR3 reads CASSQSTRGYEQYF. For the CDR3, the DNA is TGTGCCAGCAGCCAATCCACCAGGGGCTACGAGCAGTACTTC.

This clonotype was counted ten times or more. The chain has TRBV29-1 and TRBJ1-5; D remains ambiguous. Trimming stripped 2 bases from V and 4 bases from J, with 9 bases between. The CDR3 totals 13 residues. Germline lookup yields CDR1 SQVTM and CDR2 ANQGSEA. Here the CDR3 reads CSVEPGRNQPQHF. The DNA of the CDR3 is TGCAGCGTTGAACCAGGTCGTAATCAGCCCCAGCATTTT. The entire variable domain, with the rest obtained from reference TRBV29-1 and TRBJ1-5, is as follows: SAVISQKPSRDICQRGTSLTIQCQVDSQVTMMFWYRQQPGQSLTLIATANQGSEATYESGFVIDKFPISRPNLTFSTLTVSNMSPEDSSIYLCSVEPGRNQPQHFGDGTRLSIL.

Only a few counts were recorded for this clonotype. The rearrangement links TRBV11-2 to TRBJ2-1, with 9 bases that match TRBD1. V was clipped by 2 bases and J by 8 bases; unmatched bases: 4. The CDR3 length is 14 residues. From germline, CDR1 is SGHAT and CDR2 FQNNGV. CDR3 nucleotides: TGTGCCAGCAGCTTATCCGGGACAGGGTATGAGCAGTTCTTC. This encodes CASSLSGTGYEQFF.

J is TRBJ2-2 and V is TRBV20-1; D is undetermined. There are 13 residues in the CDR3. Looked up from germline, CDR1 is DFQATT and CDR2 is SNEGSKA (reference sequence). V was clipped by 3 bases and J by 5 bases, with 10 bases between them. The CDR3 sequence: CSARLVPTGELFF. CDR3 bases: TGCAGTGCTAGGCTCGTGCCAACCGGGGAGCTGTTTTTT.

The V and J genes are TRBV6-1 and TRBJ2-7, with 7 bases fitting TRBD2. This CDR3 has 16 amino acids. J was trimmed by 3 bases and V by 0 bases; bases with no gene match: 8. Per the germline V gene, CDR1 is MNHNS and CDR2 is SASEGT. Written as DNA, the CDR3 is TGTGCCAGCAGTGAAGCCGGGGGAGGGGCCGGCTACGAGCAGTACGTC. This codes for CASSEAGGGAGYEQYV.

This chain uses TRBV29-1 with TRBJ1-1; D remains unclear. The CDR3 covers 13 residues. Looked up from germline, CDR1 is SQVTM and CDR2 is ANQGSEA. The ends were cut back, 5 bases at V and 2 bases at J, with 12 bases in the middle. CDR3 nucleotide sequence: TGCAGCGTTAGGAGCGTTGGAAACACTGAAGCTTTCTTT. This codes for CSVRSVGNTEAFF.

This clonotype was counted ten times or more. V is TRBV18 and J is TRBJ2-7; 13 bases map to TRBD2. Trimming took 3 bases from V and 3 from J; bases not matched to a gene: 2. The length of the CDR3 is 15 residues. Germline V lookup: CDR1 KGHSH, CDR2 LQKENI. CDR3 loop: CASSPGTSGIYEQYF. The CDR3 DNA follows: TGTGCCAGCTCACCCGGGACTAGCGGGATCTACGAGCAGTACTTC. Full variable domain (outside the CDR3, taken from reference TRBV18 and TRBJ2-7): NAGVMQNPRHLVRRRGQEARLRCSPMKGHSHVYWYRQLPEEGLKFMVYLQKENIIDESGMPKERFSAEFPKEGPSILRIQQVVRGDSAAYFCASSPGTSGIYEQYFGPGTRLTVT.

The V and J genes are TRBV6-5 and TRBJ2-3, with TRBD2 matching 10 bases. V lost 4 bases, J lost 4 bases, and 11 bases stayed unmatched. The germline V gene has CDR1 MNHEY and CDR2 SVGAGI. The CDR3 consists of 17 residues. The CDR3: CASSSWVLAGAADTQYF. CDR3 bases: TGTGCCAGCAGTTCTTGGGTTCTAGCGGGGGCGGCAGATACGCAGTATTTT.

There are a few counts of this clonotype. The DNA for the CDR3 is TGTGCCAGTTATCCTTACGGGGAGCCCACCACAGATACGCAGTATTTT. Encoded protein: CASYPYGEPTTDTQYF. This chain connects TRBV19 to TRBJ2-3; perhaps TRBD2 as D (5 bases). There are 16 residues in the CDR3. The V gene's germline CDR1 is LNHDA and CDR2 SQIVND (reference sequence). Trimming cost V 8 bases and J 2 bases, with 20 bases left between them.

This clonotype was found many times. V is TRBV20-1 and J is TRBJ1-6; D remains ambiguous. The CDR3 has 12 amino acids. Trimming removed 3 bases at V and 11 bases at J, with 11 bases between. Germline-derived CDR1 and CDR2 are DFQATT and SNEGSKA (reference sequence). The CDR3 DNA is TGCAGTGCTAGTGCAGAGACTACACCCCTCCACTTT. It is translated as CSASAETTPLHF.

This clonotype was found once. This rearrangement joins TRBV9 to TRBJ1-2; D unresolved. Trimming took off 3 bases at V and 5 bases at J, with 8 bases between the two ends. Looked up from germline, CDR1 is SGDLS and CDR2 is YYNGEE. The CDR3 consists of 12 residues. The CDR3 DNA reads as TGTGCCAGCAGCGCCGGACTGTATGGCTACACCTTC. The encoded protein is CASSAGLYGYTF.

This clonotype was seen ten or more times. The gene calls are TRBV19 and TRBJ1-5; D remains ambiguous. Germline V gene data show CDR1 as LNHDA and CDR2 as SQIVND (reference sequence). V dropped 4 bases and J dropped 1 base, with 8 bases sitting between them. The CDR3 loop spans 14 amino acids. CDR3 DNA sequence: TGTGCCAGTAGTAGTTGGGGAAGCAATCAGCCCCAGCATTTT. This gives the protein CASSSWGSNQPQHF.

This clonotype was seen only a few times. The chain combines TRBV5-8 with TRBJ1-3; TRBD1 agrees at 8 bases. Germline V gene lookup returns CDR1 SGHTS and CDR2 YDEGEE. Trimming took 4 bases from V and 5 from J; bases not matched to a gene: 5. The CDR3 is 14 amino acids. The CDR3, as DNA: TGTGCCAGCAGCCCAGGACAGGGACGAAACACCATATATTTT. It is translated as CASSPGQGRNTIYF.

The genes are TRBV10-1 and TRBJ2-1; perhaps TRBD2 as D (6 bases). Germline CDR1 is WNHNN and CDR2 is SYGVQD (reference sequence). This CDR3 region has 13 residues. V lost 0 bases and J lost 9, with 9 bases in between. The CDR3 sequence is CASSESWRGEQFF. The CDR3 nucleotides are TGCGCCAGCAGTGAGTCTTGGAGGGGTGAGCAGTTCTTC.

The CDR3 is CASSYNGQGKLDGYTF. The CDR3 region has the DNA TGTGCCAGCAGTTACAATGGACAGGGGAAGTTGGATGGCTACACCTTC. The chain has TRBV6-5 and TRBJ1-2; 9 nucleotides match TRBD1. J gave up 6 bases and V 2 bases, and 10 bases lay outside the gene matches. The CDR3 is 16 residues long. CDR1 is MNHEY, CDR2 SVGAGI, per germline.

The V call is TRBV20-1, the J call TRBJ2-1; 11 positions match TRBD2. Germline V lookup: CDR1 DFQATT, CDR2 SNEGSKA (reference sequence). V shed 5 bases, J shed 4 bases, and the junction held 7 bases outside the gene matches. The CDR3 is 15 residues long. CDR3 coding DNA: TGCAGTGCTGACCCCGGGACTAGCGGATACAATGAGCAGTTCTTC. It codes for CSADPGTSGYNEQFF.

This clonotype was counted a few times. The chain employs TRBV27 and TRBJ1-4; 8 nucleotides agree with TRBD1. The V and J ends lost 5 bases and 7 bases, in that order; junction bases with no gene match: 6. The CDR3 has 14 amino acids. Per germline, CDR1 MNHEY and CDR2 SMNVEV (reference sequence). The CDR3 spells CASSPRTGIEKLFF. The CDR3 nucleotides are TGTGCCAGCAGTCCCCGGACAGGGATTGAAAAACTGTTTTTT. Complete variable domain (other parts from reference TRBV27 and TRBJ1-4): EAQVTQNPRYLITVTGKKLTVTCSQNMNHEYMSWYRQDPGLGLRQIYYSMNVEVTDKGDVPEGYKVSRKEKRNFPLILESPSPNQTSLYFCASSPRTGIEKLFFGSGTQLSVL.

This clonotype was recorded only once. V gene TRBV5-1 combines with J gene TRBJ1-1; D remains ambiguous. V dropped 3 bases and J dropped 0 bases, with 12 bases sitting between them. This CDR3 has 15 amino acids. Germline values: CDR1 SGHRS, CDR2 YFSETQ. CDR3 loop: CASSSLTYMNTEAFF. The CDR3 DNA sequence: TGCGCCAGCAGCTCCTTGACATACATGAACACTGAAGCTTTCTTT.